The present entry profiles one T cell receptor (beta chain) with its context. Its specificity is not known. The CDR3 totals 14 residues. J lost 7 bases, V lost 4 bases, and 5 bases had no gene match. Germline lookup yields CDR1 SQVTM and CDR2 ANQGSEA. This sample was taken from a study of cytomegalovirus exposure and HLA in healthy donors. General study points: Follow-up analysis seemed to connect common viral pathogens with several of the most significant clusters identified. The investigators catalogued about 170 TCR beta chains as cytomegalovirus-associated.

Researchers ran the PCR with 60 Vbeta and 13 Jbeta primers. Authors' data handling: In a later analysis, approximately 73 million unique TCR beta chains included roughly 11 million shared by two or more donors. The table came from immunoSEQ multiplex PCR; TCRdb's copy has only in-frame clones and leaves some out. The V and J calls and clone size come from that table; D and trimming were worked out from the DNA. Altogether more than 65,000 clones are present, less than 80% being singletons, with the ten largest covering 6.5% to 7.5%. The rearrangement links TRBV29-1 to TRBJ2-4, with 12 bases aligning to TRBD2. This TCR was sampled from a woman aged 45 to 65 in good health and CMV-seropositive. The sequenced sample consisted of PBMCs. The CDR3 DNA is TGCAGCGTTGGTCTAGCGGGGGGGATGAACATTCAGTACTTC. It specifies CSVGLAGGMNIQYF.